Listed below are T cell receptor beta chains from one sample, sequenced in a study of long-term antiretroviral therapy in people with HIV. TCRdb's table, derived via immunoSEQ multiplex PCR, lists solely in-frame clones and lacks some. The table lists roughly 20,000 clones, 88% of them singletons. This specimen was unsorted PBMCs, taken 2.3 years after starting antiretroviral therapy. Every receptor here comes from a man aged 60-69 years with HIV. Each CDR3 is given with its conserved first and last residue. Fields, in order: clone size, D gene, J gene, V gene, CDR3 DNA, CDR3 protein. The D gene is left open where the match is weak. Part of the rows lack a size; the others show once, few, many or a class for expanded clones.

>NA|NA|TRBJ1-5|TRBV29-1
TGCAGCGTTGCCGCGCAGGGACGAGATCAGCCCCAGCATTTT
CSVAAQGRDQPQHF
>NA|NA|TRBJ1-5|TRBV6-1
TGTGCCAGCAGTGCACATCCGGGGGTGAGCAATCAGCCCCAGCATTTT
CASSAHPGVSNQPQHF
>NA|TRBD1|TRBJ2-3|TRBV10-3
TGTGCCATCAGTGAATGGGACAGGGGTGGGACAGATACGCAGTATTTT
CAISEWDRGGTDTQYF
>NA|NA|TRBJ2-5|TRBV7-2
TGTGCCAGCAGCGGGGTGCGTGGGTTCCAGTACTTC
CASSGVRGFQYF
>NA|NA|TRBJ2-7|TRBV4-1
TGCGCCAGCAGCCCGACTAGTTGGATGGACGAGCAGTACTTC
CASSPTSWMDEQYF
>NA|NA|TRBJ1-5|TRBV6-4
TGTGCCAGCAGTGATCCTAGCAATCAGCCCCAGCATTTT
CASSDPSNQPQHF
>NA|TRBD2|TRBJ2-5|TRBV28
TGTGCCAGCAGTTTATGGGGGACTAGCGGGGTGGAGACCCAGTACTTC
CASSLWGTSGVETQYF
>NA|TRBD1|TRBJ2-7|TRBV6-6
TGTGCCAGCAGGGGGACAGGGTATACCTACGAGCAGTACTTC
CASRGTGYTYEQYF
>NA|NA|TRBJ2-7|TRBV5-6
TGTGCCAGCGGCCCCCCGGATGGCGTCGAGCAGTACTTC
CASGPPDGVEQYF
>NA|TRBD1|TRBJ1-2|TRBV19
TGTGCCAGTAGTTTCATAGGGGGCAGCGGCTATGGCTACACCTTC
CASSFIGGSGYGYTF
>NA|NA|TRBJ1-3|TRBV5-1
TGCGCCAGCAGCTGGACTTTAGGGGCGGCTGGAAACACCATATATTTT
CASSWTLGAAGNTIYF
>NA|TRBD1|TRBJ1-4|TRBV4-1
TGCGCCAGCAGCCTTGGCGGACAGGGTAGTGAAAAACTGTTTTTT
CASSLGGQGSEKLFF
>NA|TRBD2|TRBJ2-5|TRBV6-1
TGTGCCAGCAGGGCGACTAGCGGGAGGAATCTCCAGTACTTC
CASRATSGRNLQYF
>NA|NA|TRBJ2-3|TRBV5-4
TGTGCCAGCAGCTCGGACTTCCCGGATAGCACAGATACGCAGTATTTT
CASSSDFPDSTDTQYF
>NA|NA|TRBJ2-3|TRBV11-2
TGTGCCAGCAGCTTAACGGCGGGAAACACAGATACGCAGTATTTT
CASSLTAGNTDTQYF
>few|NA|TRBJ1-3|TRBV15
TGTGCCACCAGCAGAGAAAGGCTCCCCTCTGGAAACACCATATATTTT
CATSRERLPSGNTIYF
>once|NA|TRBJ1-2|TRBV7-3
TGTGCCAGCAGCTTAAGGGGAGAGACGGACCGCTACACCTTC
CASSLRGETDRYTF
>NA|NA|TRBJ2-1|TRBV10-3
TGTGCCATCAGTTCGGCAGAATGGGCCTACAATGAGCAGTTCTTC
CAISSAEWAYNEQFF
>NA|NA|TRBJ1-2|TRBV4-3
TGCGCCAGCAGCCAATGGAAACAGGCCGGGGGCTACACCTTC
CASSQWKQAGGYTF
>NA|NA|TRBJ1-1|TRBV1
TGCACCAGCTCAGATCGTGGGAACACTGAAGCTTTCTTT
CTSSDRGNTEAFF
>NA|TRBD1|TRBJ2-2|TRBV4-1
TGCGCCAGCAGCCAAGTAGGGACAGGGCCTCCCGGGGAGCTGTTTTTT
CASSQVGTGPPGELFF
>NA|TRBD2|TRBJ2-1|TRBV4-3
TGCGCCAGCAGCCAACAATTTCTCGGACTAGCGGGGATTAATGAGCAGTTCTTC
CASSQQFLGLAGINEQFF
>NA|TRBD1|TRBJ1-6|TRBV5-1
TGCGCCAGCAGCTTGGGACAGGGATTGATCGATATAAGTTCACCCCTCCACTTT
CASSLGQGLIDISSPLHF
>NA|TRBD1|TRBJ2-2|TRBV6-1
TGTGCCAGCAGAGGGACAGGGAACACCGGGGAGCTGTTTTTT
CASRGTGNTGELFF
>NA|NA|TRBJ2-2|TRBV9
TGTGCCAGCAGCGCGTCGGCGGGGCTCCTGTCTGTTGGGGAGCTGTTTTTT
CASSASAGLLSVGELFF
>once|TRBD1|TRBJ2-7|TRBV27
TGTGCCAGCAGTTTTTTGTTGGGCCAGGGGGCTACGGACGAGCAGTACTTC
CASSFLLGQGATDEQYF
>NA|NA|TRBJ1-2|TRBV27
TGTGCCAGCAGTCCTAGTTCCGCCTATGGCTACACCTTC
CASSPSSAYGYTF
>NA|NA|TRBJ1-1|TRBV10-3
TGTGCCATCAGTGAGTCAGAGGGCTGGACTGAAGCTTTCTTT
CAISESEGWTEAFF
>NA|TRBD1|TRBJ2-1|TRBV5-1
TGCGCCAGCAGCTTGGGGGACAGAGGCAATGAGCAGTTCTTC
CASSLGDRGNEQFF
>NA|TRBD1|TRBJ1-2|TRBV5-4
TGTGCCAGCAGCGTTCCGGGACAGACAAACTATGGCTACACCTTC
CASSVPGQTNYGYTF
>NA|TRBD1|TRBJ2-7|TRBV11-3
TGTGCCAGCAGCTTAGGGACAGGACCCACCTACGAGCAGTACTTC
CASSLGTGPTYEQYF
>NA|NA|TRBJ2-7|TRBV6-5
TGTGCCAGCAGTCAATCTCAGGGAAACGTCGAGCAGTACTTC
CASSQSQGNVEQYF